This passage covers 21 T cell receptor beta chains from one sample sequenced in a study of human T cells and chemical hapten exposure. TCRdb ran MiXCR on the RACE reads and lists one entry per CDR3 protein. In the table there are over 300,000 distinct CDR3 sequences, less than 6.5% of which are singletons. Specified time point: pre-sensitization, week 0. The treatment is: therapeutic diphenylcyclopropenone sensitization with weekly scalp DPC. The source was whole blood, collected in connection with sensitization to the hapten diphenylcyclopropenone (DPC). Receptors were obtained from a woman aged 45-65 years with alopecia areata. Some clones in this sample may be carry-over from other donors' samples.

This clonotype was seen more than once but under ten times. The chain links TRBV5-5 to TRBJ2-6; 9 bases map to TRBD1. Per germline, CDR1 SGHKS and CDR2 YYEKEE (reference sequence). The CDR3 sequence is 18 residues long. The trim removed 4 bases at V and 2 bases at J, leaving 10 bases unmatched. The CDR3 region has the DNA TGTGCCAGCAGCCCCCGGGACAGGGAAATGCCTGGGGCCAACGTCCTGACTTTC. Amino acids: CASSPRDREMPGANVLTF.

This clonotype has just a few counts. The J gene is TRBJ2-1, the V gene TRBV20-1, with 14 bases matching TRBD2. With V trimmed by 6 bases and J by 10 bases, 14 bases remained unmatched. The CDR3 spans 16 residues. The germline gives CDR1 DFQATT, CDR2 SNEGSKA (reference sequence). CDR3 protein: CSASVGGLAGAQEQFF. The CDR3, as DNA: TGCAGTGCCAGCGTTGGGGGACTAGCGGGAGCACAGGAGCAGTTCTTC.

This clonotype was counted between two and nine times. The CDR3 loop reads CASAPPGEETQYF. DNA for the CDR3: TGTGCCAGCGCCCCACCCGGGGAAGAGACCCAGTACTTC. The V and J genes are TRBV28 and TRBJ2-5; the D gene is possibly TRBD2 (5 bases). Germline loops: CDR1 MDHEN, CDR2 SYDVKM. V was trimmed by 8 bases and J by 3 bases, leaving 13 bases between them. The CDR3 length is 13 residues.

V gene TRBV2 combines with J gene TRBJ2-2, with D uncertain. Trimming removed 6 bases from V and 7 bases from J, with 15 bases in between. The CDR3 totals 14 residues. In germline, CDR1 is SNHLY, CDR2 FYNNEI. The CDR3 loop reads CASSQAPRDGELFF. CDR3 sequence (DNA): TGTGCCAGCAGCCAAGCTCCCCGTGACGGGGAGCTGTTTTTT.

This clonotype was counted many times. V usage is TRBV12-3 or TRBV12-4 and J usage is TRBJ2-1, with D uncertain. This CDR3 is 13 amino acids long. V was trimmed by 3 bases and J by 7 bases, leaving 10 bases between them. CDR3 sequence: CASSFSLGNEQFF. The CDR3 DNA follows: TGTGCCAGCAGTTTTTCCTTGGGGAATGAGCAGTTCTTC.

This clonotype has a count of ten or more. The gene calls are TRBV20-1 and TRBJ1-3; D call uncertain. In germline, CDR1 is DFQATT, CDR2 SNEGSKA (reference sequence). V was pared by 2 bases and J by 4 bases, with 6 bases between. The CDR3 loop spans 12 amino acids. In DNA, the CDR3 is TGCAGTGCTAGATCCGGGGGAAACACCATATATTTT. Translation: CSARSGGNTIYF.

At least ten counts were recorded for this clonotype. CDR3 sequence: CASSEAGQVYEQYF. The CDR3 nucleotides are TGTGCCAGCAGTGAAGCGGGGCAGGTTTACGAGCAGTACTTC. The V and J genes are TRBV6-1 and TRBJ2-7; D may be TRBD1 (5 bases). Per germline, CDR1 MNHNS and CDR2 SASEGT. CDR3 length: 14 residues. V dropped 0 bases and J dropped 4 bases, with 10 bases sitting between them.

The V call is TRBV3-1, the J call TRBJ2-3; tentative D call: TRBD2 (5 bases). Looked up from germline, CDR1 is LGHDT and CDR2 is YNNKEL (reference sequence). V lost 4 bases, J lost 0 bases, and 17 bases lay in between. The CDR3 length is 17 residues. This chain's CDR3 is CASSPAGGPYSTDTQYF. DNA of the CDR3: TGTGCCAGCAGCCCCGCGGGCGGGCCTTATAGCACAGATACGCAGTATTTT.

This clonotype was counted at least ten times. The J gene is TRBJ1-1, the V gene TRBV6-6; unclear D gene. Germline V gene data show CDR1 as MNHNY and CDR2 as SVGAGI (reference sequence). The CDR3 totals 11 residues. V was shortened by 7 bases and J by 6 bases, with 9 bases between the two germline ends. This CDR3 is CASTHGPEAFF. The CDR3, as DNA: TGTGCCAGCACCCACGGGCCTGAAGCTTTCTTT.

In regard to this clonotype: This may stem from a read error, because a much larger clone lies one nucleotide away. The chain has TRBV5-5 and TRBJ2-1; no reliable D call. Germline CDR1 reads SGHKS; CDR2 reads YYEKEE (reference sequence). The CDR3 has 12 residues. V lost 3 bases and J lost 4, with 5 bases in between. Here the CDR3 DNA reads TGTGCCAGCAGCTGGAGTTACAATGAGCAGTTCTTC. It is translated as CASSWSYNEQFF.

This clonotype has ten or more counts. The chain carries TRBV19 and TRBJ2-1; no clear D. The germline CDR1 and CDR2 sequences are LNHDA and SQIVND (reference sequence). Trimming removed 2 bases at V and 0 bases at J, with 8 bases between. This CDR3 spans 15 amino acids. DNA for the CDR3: TGTGCCAGTAGTATAACGGAGAGCTCCTACAATGAGCAGTTCTTC. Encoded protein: CASSITESSYNEQFF.

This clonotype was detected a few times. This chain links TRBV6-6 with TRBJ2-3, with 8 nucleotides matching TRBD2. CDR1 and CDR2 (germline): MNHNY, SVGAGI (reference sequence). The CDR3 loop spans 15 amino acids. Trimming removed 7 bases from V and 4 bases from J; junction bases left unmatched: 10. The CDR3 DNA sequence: TGTGCCAGCACCCAGAATAGCGGGACCCCAGATACGCAGTATTTT. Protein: CASTQNSGTPDTQYF.

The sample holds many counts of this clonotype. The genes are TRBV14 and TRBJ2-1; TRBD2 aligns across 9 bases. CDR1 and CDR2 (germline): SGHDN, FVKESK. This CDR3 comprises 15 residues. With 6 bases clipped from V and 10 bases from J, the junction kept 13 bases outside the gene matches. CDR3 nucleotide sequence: TGTGCCAGCAGATTCGCGGGAGGGCCCTCACAGGAGCAGTTCTTC. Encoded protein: CASRFAGGPSQEQFF.

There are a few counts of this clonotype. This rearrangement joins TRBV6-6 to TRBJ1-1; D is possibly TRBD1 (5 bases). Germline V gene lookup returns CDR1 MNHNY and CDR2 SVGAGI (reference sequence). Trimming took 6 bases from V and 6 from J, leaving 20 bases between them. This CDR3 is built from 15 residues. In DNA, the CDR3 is TGTGCCAGCAGGGCCCATCCGACAGCCGGGCCTGAAGCTTTCTTT. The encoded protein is CASRAHPTAGPEAFF.

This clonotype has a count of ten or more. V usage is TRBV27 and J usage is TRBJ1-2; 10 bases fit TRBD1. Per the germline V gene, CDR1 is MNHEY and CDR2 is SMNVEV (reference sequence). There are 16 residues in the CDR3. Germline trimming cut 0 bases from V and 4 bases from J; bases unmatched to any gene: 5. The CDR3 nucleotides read TGTGCCAGCAGTTTATCCGGGACAGGGGCGCCCTATGGCTACACCTTC. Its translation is CASSLSGTGAPYGYTF.

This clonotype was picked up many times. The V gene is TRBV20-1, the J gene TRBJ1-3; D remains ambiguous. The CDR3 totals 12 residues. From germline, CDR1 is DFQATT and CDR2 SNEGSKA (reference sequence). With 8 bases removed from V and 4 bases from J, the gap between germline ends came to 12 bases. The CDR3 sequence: CSSPIIGNTIYF. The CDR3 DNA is TGCAGTTCACCGATTATCGGAAACACCATATATTTT.

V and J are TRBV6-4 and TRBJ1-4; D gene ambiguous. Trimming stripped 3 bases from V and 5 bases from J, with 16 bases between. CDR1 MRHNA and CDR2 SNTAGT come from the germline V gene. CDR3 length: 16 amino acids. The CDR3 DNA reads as TGTGCCAGCAGTGAAGCCGAGGGCCGGGTAAATGAAAAACTGTTTTTT. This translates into CASSEAEGRVNEKLFF.

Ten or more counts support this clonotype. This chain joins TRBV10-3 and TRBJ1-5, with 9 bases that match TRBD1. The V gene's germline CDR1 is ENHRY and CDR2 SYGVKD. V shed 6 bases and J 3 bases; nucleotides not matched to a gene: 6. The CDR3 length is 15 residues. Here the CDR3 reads CAISAGQGYNQPQHF. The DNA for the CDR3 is TGTGCCATCAGCGCCGGACAGGGGTACAATCAGCCCCAGCATTTT.

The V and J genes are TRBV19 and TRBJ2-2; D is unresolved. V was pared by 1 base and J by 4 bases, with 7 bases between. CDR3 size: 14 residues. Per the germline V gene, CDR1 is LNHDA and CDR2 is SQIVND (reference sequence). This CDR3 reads CASSIGRSTGELFF. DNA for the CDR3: TGTGCCAGTAGTATAGGCAGAAGCACCGGGGAGCTGTTTTTT.

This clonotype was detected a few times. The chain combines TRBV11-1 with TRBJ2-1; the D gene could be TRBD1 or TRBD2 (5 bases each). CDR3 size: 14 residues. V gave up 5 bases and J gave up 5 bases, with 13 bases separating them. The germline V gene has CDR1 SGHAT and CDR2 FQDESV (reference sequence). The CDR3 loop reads CASSLTGTNNEQFF. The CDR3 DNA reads TGTGCCAGCAGCCTAACCGGGACCAACAATGAGCAGTTCTTC.

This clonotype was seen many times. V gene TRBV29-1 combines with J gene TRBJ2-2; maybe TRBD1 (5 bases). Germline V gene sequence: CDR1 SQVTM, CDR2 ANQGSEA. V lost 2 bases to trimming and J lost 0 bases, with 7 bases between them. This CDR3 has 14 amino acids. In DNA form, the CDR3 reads TGCAGCGTTGAACAGGGATCGAACACCGGGGAGCTGTTTTTT. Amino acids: CSVEQGSNTGELFF.